The 9 T cell receptor beta chains reported below all come from one sample, sequenced in a study of early stage breast cancer tumors. The data were produced by immunoSEQ multiplex PCR, yet TCRdb's version contains in-frame clones alone and is incomplete. This sample has about 30,000 clones, with 72% found just once. The specimen sequenced was blood. All receptors come from a person aged 45 to 59 with breast cancer.

The J gene is TRBJ1-4, the V gene TRBV7-2, with no clear D. The CDR3 sequence is 13 residues long. V lost 2 bases and J 7 bases, leaving 8 bases between the germline ends. The germline V gene has CDR1 SGHTA and CDR2 FQGNSA. The CDR3 spells CASSLIQSEKLFF. CDR3 in DNA: TGTGCCAGCAGCTTAATCCAGTCTGAAAAACTGTTTTTT.

The J gene is TRBJ2-5, the V gene TRBV6-5; D is undetermined. Near its end, the DNA agrees better with TRBJ2-7, so the J call may be wrong. The CDR3 runs 11 residues. Germline CDR1 reads MNHEY; CDR2 reads SVGAGI. The CDR3 is CASSHNYEQYF. The DNA for the CDR3 is TGTGCCAGCAGCCACAACTACGAGCAGTACTTC.

The sample holds a few counts of this clone. The chain joins TRBV7-9 to TRBJ1-4, with D tentatively TRBD1 (6 bases). Trimming pared 3 bases from V and 4 bases from J, leaving 12 bases between. The CDR3 sequence is 15 residues long. CDR1 and CDR2 (germline): SEHNR, FQNEAQ (reference sequence). Written as DNA, the CDR3 is TGTGCCAGCAGCTTGGGGGGGCTCCTTAATGAAAAACTGTTTTTT. Amino acid sequence: CASSLGGLLNEKLFF.

The sample holds a few counts of this clone. The J gene is TRBJ2-2, the V gene TRBV28; 15 nucleotides align to TRBD2. V lost 7 bases and J lost 1; bases outside the gene matches: 4. The germline V gene has CDR1 MDHEN and CDR2 SYDVKM. The CDR3 covers 17 residues. This chain's CDR3 is CASTEGLAGGNTGELFF. In nucleotides, the CDR3 is TGTGCCAGCACAGAGGGACTAGCGGGAGGGAACACCGGGGAGCTGTTTTTT.

CDR3: CASSTGPGSGTYNEQFF. The CDR3 nucleotides read TGCGCCAGCAGCACCGGGCCGGGGAGTGGAACTTACAATGAGCAGTTCTTC. The J gene is TRBJ2-1, the V gene TRBV5-1; tentatively, D is TRBD2 (5 bases). V was cut by 4 bases and J by 4 bases, with 21 bases left in between. The CDR3 has 17 amino acids. Germline CDR1 and CDR2: SGHRS and YFSETQ.

The chain has TRBV14 and TRBJ1-2; no reliable D call. The CDR3 is made up of 13 amino acids. Germline CDR1 is SGHDN and CDR2 is FVKESK. The V and J ends lost 1 base and 6 bases respectively, with 9 bases between them. In nucleotides, the CDR3 is TGTGCCAGCAGCCAAGCGGGGATCCATGGCTACACCTTC. Amino acids: CASSQAGIHGYTF.

The chain combines TRBV6-1 with TRBJ1-1; D not certain. The germline gives CDR1 MNHNS, CDR2 SASEGT. The ends were cut back, 0 bases at V and 5 bases at J, with 13 bases in the middle. The CDR3 covers 15 residues. The CDR3 protein is CASSEALQKGTEAFF. DNA for the CDR3: TGTGCCAGCAGTGAAGCGCTACAAAAAGGGACTGAAGCTTTCTTT.

In this sample, this clone turned up a few times. The rearrangement joins TRBV7-6 to TRBJ1-4; D may be TRBD1 (5 bases). This CDR3 spans 14 amino acids. Trimming cost V 6 bases and J 8 bases, with 16 bases left between them. Germline CDR1 SGHVS, CDR2 FNYEAQ. The CDR3 nucleotides read TGTGCCAGCAGTCCCTTTGGGGCAGGGGAAAAACTGTTTTTT. Its protein product is CASSPFGAGEKLFF.

This clone appeared a single time. This rearrangement joins TRBV21-1 to TRBJ2-7. TRBV21-1 is a pseudogene segment. The CDR3 covers 13 residues. This CDR3 is CASSSRLPDEQYF. Written as DNA, the CDR3 is TGTGCCAGCAGCTCAAGGCTCCCCGACGAGCAGTACTTC.